This TCR beta chain was profiled in a study of CD8+CD57+ T cells in acquired aplastic anemia. Across the whole study: Sorted CD4+ and CD8+ cells yielded roughly 3.1 ug of DNA on average.

Overall study findings and caveats: The CD8+ Simpson's diversity of patients and controls was not significantly different. Overlap between patients and controls comprised twenty-nine CD8+ CDR3 sequences.

All sequencing subjects had displayed CD8+CD57+ cell expansion on flow cytometry. Severe acquired aplastic anemia was diagnosed in all patients. CDR1 and CDR2 (germline): SQVTM, ANQGSEA. Trimming removed 8 bases from V and 0 bases from J; junction bases left unmatched: 10. The CDR3 totals 15 residues. A word on this clonotype: Its antigen is as yet unknown.

The template for TCR beta VDJ and CDR3 sequence profiling was genomic DNA. MiXCR was run by TCRdb on the reads, yielding one entry per CDR3 protein. The sample lists 95,000 to 150,000 distinct CDR3 sequences, under 60% seen once, with around 27% in the top ten. V gene TRBV29-1 combines with J gene TRBJ2-7; 10 bases align to TRBD1. Source material: sorted CD4+, CD8+, or CD8+CD57+ T cells (not recorded which) from PBMCs. The TCR originated in a human donor with aplastic anemia. The CDR3: CSIVGTGANSYEQYF. The CDR3 bases are TGCAGCATCGTCGGGACAGGGGCCAACTCCTACGAGCAGTACTTC.